These 20 T cell receptor beta chains were all obtained from the same sample, sequenced in a study of T-cell reconstitution after alpha-beta-depleted transplantation in children (dated by TCRdb to about 2016). The library came from PCR. These reads were obtained on an Illumina HiSeq 2500. TCR libraries were prepared with molecular barcoding, using unique molecular identifiers to normalize TCRbeta repertoire quantification. The public sequencing data were trimmed at Q25 with fastp and processed into clonotypes with MiXCR by TCRdb, which kept only in-frame beta chains. Every CDR3 protein is listed once, alongside the most common genes and DNA of its rows. The sample data list 350,000 to 400,000 distinct CDR3 sequences, and roughly 22% of these were observed just once. 3.5% to 4% of the sample comes from the top ten. This specimen consisted of PBMCs from the stem cell graft donor, obtained from the stem cell graft. The receptor set was obtained from a human donor who donated a stem cell graft to a child with acute myeloid leukemia.

In its sample, this clonotype was seen a few times. This sequence joins TRBV29-1 and TRBJ1-1; 9 bases are shared with TRBD1. Germline CDR1 is SQVTM and CDR2 is ANQGSEA. This CDR3 is 16 amino acids long. The ends lost 4 bases at V and 1 base at J; junction bases unmatched: 10. For the CDR3, the DNA is TGCAGCGTTGGAGGACAGGGGACCGACAAGAACACTGAAGCTTTCTTT. Its translation is CSVGGQGTDKNTEAFF.

This clonotype was detected ten times or more. The chain is built from TRBV20-1 and TRBJ2-6, with TRBD2 matching over 7 bases. The V gene end was trimmed by 0 bases and the J gene end by 2 bases; junction bases not matched to a gene: 7. CDR1 is DFQATT, CDR2 SNEGSKA, per germline (reference sequence). The CDR3 sequence is 17 residues long. In nucleotides, the CDR3 is TGCAGTGCTAGAGATGCGGCTAGCGGTACTGGGGCCAACGTCCTGACTTTC. Protein product: CSARDAASGTGANVLTF.

The genes are TRBV20-1 and TRBJ2-1; D is perhaps TRBD1 or TRBD2 (5 bases each). The germline CDR1 and CDR2 sequences are DFQATT and SNEGSKA (reference sequence). V shed 1 base and J shed 5 bases, with 15 bases lying between them. This CDR3 has 15 residues. CDR3 residues: CSARGLLGENNEQFF. CDR3 in DNA: TGCAGTGCTAGAGGCCTCTTGGGGGAAAACAATGAGCAGTTCTTC.

The rearrangement uses TRBV2 and TRBJ2-7; D ambiguous. The CDR3 sequence is 14 residues long. Germline CDR1 SNHLY, CDR2 FYNNEI. The V end was cut by 5 bases, the J end by 2 bases, with 13 bases between. This CDR3 reads CASSTRRSPYEQYF. The CDR3 nucleotides read TGTGCCAGCAGTACCCGGCGGAGCCCCTACGAGCAGTACTTC.

The chain has TRBV12-3 or TRBV12-4 and TRBJ1-3; D uncertain. V lost 6 bases, J lost 4 bases, and 10 bases lay in between. This CDR3 is 13 amino acids long. This CDR3 is CASRTNSGNTIYF. DNA of the CDR3: TGTGCCAGCAGGACGAACTCAGGAAACACCATATATTTT.

The chain employs TRBV29-1 and TRBJ1-2, with 9 bases fitting TRBD1. Trimming at V came to 7 bases and at J to 4 bases, leaving 4 bases not matched to a gene. Germline V gene lookup returns CDR1 SQVTM and CDR2 ANQGSEA. This CDR3 is 12 amino acids long. CDR3 bases: TGCAGCGCGACAGGGGGTGGCTATGGCTACACCTTC. It codes for CSATGGGYGYTF.

This clonotype occurred once. J is TRBJ1-2 and V is TRBV28; D might be TRBD1 (6 bases). V gave up 3 bases and J gave up 5 bases, with 10 bases separating them. Germline assignment: CDR1 MDHEN and CDR2 SYDVKM. The CDR3 runs 13 residues. The CDR3 nucleotides are TGTGCCAGCAGTTTGGGGGCCGTGTATGGCTACACCTTC. It translates to CASSLGAVYGYTF.

This clonotype has a count of ten or more. This chain uses TRBV4-1 with TRBJ2-1, with 9 bases matching TRBD2. This CDR3 region has 15 residues. J gave up 7 bases and V 1 base, and 5 bases lay outside the gene matches. Germline V CDR1 and CDR2: MGHRA, YSYEKL. In nucleotides, the CDR3 is TGCGCCAGCAGCCAAGTAGCGGGAGAGGTTAATGAGCAGTTCTTC. Its translation is CASSQVAGEVNEQFF.

A few counts support this clonotype. The chain joins TRBV2 to TRBJ2-6; D ambiguous. Trimming took off 4 bases at V and 0 bases at J, with 7 bases between the two ends. CDR1 is SNHLY, CDR2 FYNNEI, per germline. The CDR3 length is 15 residues. The CDR3, as DNA: TGTGCCAGCAGTGGTTCCGCCTCTGGGGCCAACGTCCTGACTTTC. Translating gives CASSGSASGANVLTF.

V is TRBV24-1 and J is TRBJ2-1; D is uncertain. V lost 4 bases, J lost 0 bases, and 12 bases lay in between. This CDR3 contains 16 residues. The germline V gene encodes CDR1 KGHDR and CDR2 SFDVKD. The CDR3 is CATSDPLAASYNEQFF. Written as DNA, the CDR3 is TGTGCCACCAGTGACCCACTCGCGGCCTCCTACAATGAGCAGTTCTTC.

V usage is TRBV5-6 and J usage is TRBJ2-1; perhaps TRBD2 as D (6 bases). The V and J ends lost 4 bases and 0 bases respectively, with 17 bases between them. Germline V CDR1 and CDR2: SGHDT, YYEEEE. The CDR3 sequence is 17 residues long. The CDR3 nucleotides read TGTGCCAGCAGCGGATTAGGGCGGGGCAGCTCCTACAATGAGCAGTTCTTC. This translates into CASSGLGRGSSYNEQFF.

The chain carries TRBV5-5 and TRBJ1-1, with D unresolved. V lost 0 bases and J 4 bases, leaving 7 bases between the germline ends. The CDR3 has 13 amino acids. Germline-derived CDR1 and CDR2 are SGHKS and YYEKEE (reference sequence). The CDR3 is CASSLGSSTEAFF. CDR3 DNA sequence: TGTGCCAGCAGCTTGGGTTCGTCCACTGAAGCTTTCTTT.

This clonotype appeared a few times. This chain joins TRBV6-2 or TRBV6-3 and TRBJ2-7; D might be TRBD2 (6 bases). CDR3 size: 15 residues. V lost 2 bases and J 4 bases, leaving 15 bases between the germline ends. Per the germline V gene, CDR1 is MNHEY and CDR2 is SVGEGT. The CDR3 nucleotides read TGTGCCAGCAGTTACCGCCGGGACTCTCTATACGAGCAGTACTTC. Its protein is CASSYRRDSLYEQYF.

This rearrangement joins TRBV12-3 or TRBV12-4 to TRBJ2-2; D is unclear. The CDR3 spans 15 residues. V was trimmed by 2 bases and J by 2 bases, leaving 9 bases between them. Here the CDR3 DNA reads TGTGCCAGCAGTTTATATCGGCAAAACACCGGGGAGCTGTTTTTT. Its translation is CASSLYRQNTGELFF.

The chain is built from TRBV11-2 and TRBJ2-3; D uncertain. There are 16 residues in the CDR3. CDR1 is SGHAT, CDR2 FQNNGV, per germline. V lost 4 bases, J lost 0 bases, and 14 bases lay in between. This CDR3 is CASSSRGRASTDTQYF. In DNA form, the CDR3 reads TGTGCCAGCAGCTCCCGAGGAAGGGCTAGCACAGATACGCAGTATTTT.

Ten or more counts support this clonotype. J is TRBJ2-3 and V is TRBV6-1; 12 nucleotides line up with TRBD2. Germline V CDR1 and CDR2: MNHNS, SASEGT. The CDR3 runs 15 residues. Germline trimming cut 7 bases from V and 3 bases from J; bases unmatched to any gene: 5. The CDR3 reads CASTKLAGGTDTQYF. The DNA for the CDR3 is TGTGCCAGCACTAAACTAGCGGGAGGTACAGATACGCAGTATTTT.

The chain employs TRBV7-8 and TRBJ2-5; weak D call: TRBD2 (5 bases). The CDR3 covers 16 residues. The germline CDR1 and CDR2 sequences are SGHVS and FQNEAQ. V was clipped by 3 bases and J by 2 bases, with 16 bases between them. CDR3 sequence reads: CASSFYTNEGQETQYF. The CDR3 DNA sequence: TGTGCCAGCAGCTTTTATACTAACGAGGGACAAGAGACCCAGTACTTC.

The chain uses TRBV7-2 and TRBJ2-2; no clear D gene. The V and J ends lost 8 bases and 2 bases respectively, with 15 bases between them. This CDR3 is built from 15 residues. Germline V lookup: CDR1 SGHTA, CDR2 FQGNSA. The CDR3 DNA reads TGTGCCAGCGGCCAGAACCTTGGAAACACCGGGGAGCTGTTTTTT. It translates to CASGQNLGNTGELFF. Using reference TRBV7-2 and TRBJ2-2 for the parts outside the CDR3, the full variable domain is GAGVSQSPSNKVTEKGKDVELRCDPISGHTALYWYRQSLGQGLEFLIYFQGNSAPDKSGLPSDRFSAERTGGSVSTLTIQRTQQEDSAVYLCASGQNLGNTGELFFGEGSRLTVL.

The chain joins TRBV20-1 to TRBJ2-1; 11 bases map to TRBD2. This CDR3 spans 16 amino acids. V trimming: 0 bases; J trimming: 7 bases; junction bases outside the gene matches: 8. Germline V gene data show CDR1 as DFQATT and CDR2 as SNEGSKA (reference sequence). The CDR3 region has the DNA TGCAGTGCTAGAGACAAACTAGCGGGAGTGGGTAATGAGCAGTTCTTC. This translates into CSARDKLAGVGNEQFF.

The chain has TRBV20-1 and TRBJ2-7, with D unresolved. Per germline, CDR1 DFQATT and CDR2 SNEGSKA (reference sequence). The CDR3 extends over 11 amino acids. CDR3 DNA: TGCACCTTCTACCAGTTCTACGAGCAGTACTTC. Amino acid sequence: CTFYQFYEQYF.